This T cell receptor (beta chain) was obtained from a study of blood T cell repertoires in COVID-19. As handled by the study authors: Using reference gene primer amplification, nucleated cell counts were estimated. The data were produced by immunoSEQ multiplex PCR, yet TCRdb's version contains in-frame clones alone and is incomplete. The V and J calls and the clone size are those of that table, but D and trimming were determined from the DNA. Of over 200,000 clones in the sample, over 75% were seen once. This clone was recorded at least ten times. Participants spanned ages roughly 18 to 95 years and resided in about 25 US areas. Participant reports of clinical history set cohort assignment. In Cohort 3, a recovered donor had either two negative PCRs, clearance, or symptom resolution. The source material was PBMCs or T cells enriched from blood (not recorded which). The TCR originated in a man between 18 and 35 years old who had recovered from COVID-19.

CDR3 region: CARNTGPGQETQYF. The CDR3 DNA sequence: TGCGCCCGTAACACAGGACCCGGGCAAGAGACCCAGTACTTC. V and J are TRBV5-1 and TRBJ2-5, with TRBD1 as a possible D gene (5 bases). The CDR3 runs 14 residues. Trimming stripped 10 bases from V and 2 bases from J, with 18 bases between. Germline assignment: CDR1 SGHRS and CDR2 YFSETQ.